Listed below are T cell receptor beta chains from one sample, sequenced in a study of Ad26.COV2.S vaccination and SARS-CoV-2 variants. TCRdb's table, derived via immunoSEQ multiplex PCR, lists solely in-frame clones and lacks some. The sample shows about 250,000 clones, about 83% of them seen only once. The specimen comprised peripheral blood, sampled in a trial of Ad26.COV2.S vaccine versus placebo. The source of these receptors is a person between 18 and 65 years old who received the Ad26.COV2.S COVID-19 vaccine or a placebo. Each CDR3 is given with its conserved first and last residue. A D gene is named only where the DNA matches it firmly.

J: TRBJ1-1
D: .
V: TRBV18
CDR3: CASSPSHLNTEAFF

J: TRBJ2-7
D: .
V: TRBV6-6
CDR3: CASSYVGKNEQYF

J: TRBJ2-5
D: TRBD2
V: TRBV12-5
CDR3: CASATPGTRQETQYF

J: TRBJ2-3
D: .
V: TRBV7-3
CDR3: CASSLTEKDTQYF

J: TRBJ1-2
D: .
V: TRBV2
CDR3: CASSERTVNYGYTF

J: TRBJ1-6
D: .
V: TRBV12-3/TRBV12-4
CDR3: CASSAGLTRLHF

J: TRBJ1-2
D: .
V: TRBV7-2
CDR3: CASSGAGNAAGVNYGYTF

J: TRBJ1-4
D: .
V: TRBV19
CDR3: CASSIGGHEKLFF

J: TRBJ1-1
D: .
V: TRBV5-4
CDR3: CASSSRGGVGAFF

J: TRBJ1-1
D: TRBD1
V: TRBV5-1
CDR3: CASSLTGGETEAFF

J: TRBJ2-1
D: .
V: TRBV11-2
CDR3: CASSLILGAWNEQFF

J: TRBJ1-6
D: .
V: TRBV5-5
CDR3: CASSLDRANSPLHF

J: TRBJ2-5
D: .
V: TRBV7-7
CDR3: CASSRVSGEETQYF

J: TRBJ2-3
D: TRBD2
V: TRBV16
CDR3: CASSQSVMRTSKSTDTQYF

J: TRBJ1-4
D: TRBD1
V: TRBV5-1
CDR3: CASSRKPGTDATNEKLFF

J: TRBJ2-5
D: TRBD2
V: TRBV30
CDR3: CAWMPGLAGTRETQYF

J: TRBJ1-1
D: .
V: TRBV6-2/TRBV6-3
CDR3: CASSYSRRSNTEAFF

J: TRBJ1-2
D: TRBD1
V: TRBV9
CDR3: CASSERQGALDGYTF

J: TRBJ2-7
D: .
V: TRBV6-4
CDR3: CASSLSAEADEQYF

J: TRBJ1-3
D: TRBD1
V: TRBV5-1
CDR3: CASSTTGDGNTIYF

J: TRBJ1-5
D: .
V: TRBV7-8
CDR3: CASSLQGNQPQHF

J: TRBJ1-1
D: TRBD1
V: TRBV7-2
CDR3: CASSFSGTVVNTEAFF

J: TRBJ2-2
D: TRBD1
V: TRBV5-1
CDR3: CASSLRQGGTGELFF

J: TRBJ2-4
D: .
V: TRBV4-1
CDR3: CASSQVVRDSKNIQYF

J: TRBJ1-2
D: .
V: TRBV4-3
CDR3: CASSQDRAASNYGYTF

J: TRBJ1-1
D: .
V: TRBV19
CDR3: CASSIVRGGDTEAFF

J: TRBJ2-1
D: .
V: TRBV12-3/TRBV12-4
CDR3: CASSLATNEQFF

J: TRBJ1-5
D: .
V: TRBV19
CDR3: CASSPYYNQPQHF

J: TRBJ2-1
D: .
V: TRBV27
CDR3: CASTSHRVGYNEQFF

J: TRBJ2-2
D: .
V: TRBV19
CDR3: CASSIFETQHSGELFF

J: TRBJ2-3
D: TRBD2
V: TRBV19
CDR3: CASSIAGPLGTSVTDTQYF

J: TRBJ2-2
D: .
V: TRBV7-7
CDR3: CASSPWGAFGTGELFF

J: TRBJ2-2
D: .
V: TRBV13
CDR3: CASSLGGVPGELFF

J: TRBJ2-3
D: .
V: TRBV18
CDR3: CASSPPAAPDTQYF

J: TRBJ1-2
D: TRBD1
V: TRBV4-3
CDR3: CASSQSGTGFNYGYTF

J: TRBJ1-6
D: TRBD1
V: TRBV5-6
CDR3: CASSLGQGARSPLHF

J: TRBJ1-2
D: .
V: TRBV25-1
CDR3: CASSNDRFSGYTF

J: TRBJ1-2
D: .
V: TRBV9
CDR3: CASSVGSGDYGYTF

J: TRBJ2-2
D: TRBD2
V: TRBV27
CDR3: CASSFPTSGRWNTGELFF

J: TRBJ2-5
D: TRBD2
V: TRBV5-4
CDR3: CASSLSKLAGVQETQYF

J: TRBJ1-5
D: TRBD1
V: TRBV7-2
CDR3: CASSLSQGSQPQHF

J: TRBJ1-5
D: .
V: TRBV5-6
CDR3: CASSLSVGWRTVNQPQHF